Only a few counts were recorded for the clone carrying this TCR beta chain. Its antigen is still unknown. This entry is derived from a study of human T cells and chemical hapten exposure. The library tagged individual cDNA molecules with unique molecular identifiers. TCRdb passed the RACE reads through MiXCR, listing each CDR3 protein once. The sample holds roughly 80,000 distinct CDR3 sequences; around a tenth are singletons and the top ten take approximately 4%. The trim removed 3 bases at V and 3 bases at J, leaving 6 bases unmatched. The CDR3 spans 15 residues. From germline, CDR1 is KGHSH and CDR2 LQKENI. Time point reported: patch test 1, 2 weeks after DPC sensitization. Treatment reported: therapeutic diphenylcyclopropenone sensitization with weekly scalp DPC. General observations from the study: No shift was seen in TCRs above 1 in 1000 frequency with DPC sensitization.

This sequence was found in a woman between 50 and 59 years old with alopecia areata. Some clones in this sample may be carry-over from other donors' samples. The source material was whole blood, sampled in connection with sensitization to the hapten diphenylcyclopropenone (DPC). V is TRBV18 and J is TRBJ2-7; 9 nucleotides agree with TRBD1. In nucleotides, the CDR3 is TGTGCCAGCTCACCCCCGGGACAGGGATTCTACGAGCAGTACTTC. Encoded protein: CASSPPGQGFYEQYF.